This is a list of T cell receptor beta chains from one sample in a study of response to subunit inactivated influenza vaccine. Using its own MiXCR run on the RT-PCR reads, TCRdb lists one record per CDR3 protein. Of 450,000 to 700,000 distinct CDR3 sequences in the sample, 12% to 15% were seen once. Sequenced here: PBMCs from blood, sampled approximately 13 days after vaccination. All receptors derive from a man in his forties or fifties who received an inactivated influenza vaccine. Each CDR3 is given with its conserved first and last residue. The D gene is left open where the match is weak. Some rows mark clone size as missing; the rest say once, few, many or name a class of expanded clone.

CDR3nt: TGTGCCAGCAGTGAAGCAGGGGCCAGGGTTGAAAAACTGTTTTTT
CDR3aa: CASSEAGARVEKLFF
d_gene: .
abundance: .
j_gene: TRBJ1-4
v_gene: TRBV2

CDR3nt: TGCAGCGTTATTCAGGGGGTTTCTGGCTACACCTTC
CDR3aa: CSVIQGVSGYTF
d_gene: TRBD1
abundance: .
j_gene: TRBJ1-2
v_gene: TRBV29-1

CDR3nt: TGCAGTGCTAGTTTACTAGCGGGAGGAAGGGGAGCAAACAATGAGCAGTTCTTC
CDR3aa: CSASLLAGGRGANNEQFF
d_gene: TRBD2
abundance: few
j_gene: TRBJ2-1
v_gene: TRBV20-1

CDR3nt: TGCGCCAGCAGCTTGGATCCCCACGGTGAAGCTTTCTTT
CDR3aa: CASSLDPHGEAFF
d_gene: .
abundance: many
j_gene: TRBJ1-1
v_gene: TRBV5-1

CDR3nt: TGCGCCAGCAGCGCCCAGACAGGGGGCAATGGCTACACCTTC
CDR3aa: CASSAQTGGNGYTF
d_gene: TRBD1
abundance: few
j_gene: TRBJ1-2
v_gene: TRBV5-1

CDR3nt: TGCAGCGTTGAAGGGGACCACTCTGGGGCCAACGTCCTGACTTTC
CDR3aa: CSVEGDHSGANVLTF
d_gene: .
abundance: .
j_gene: TRBJ2-6
v_gene: TRBV29-1

CDR3nt: TGCGCCAGCAGCTTGGTTAGGACAGGGTCAGACTATGGCTACACCTTC
CDR3aa: CASSLVRTGSDYGYTF
d_gene: TRBD1
abundance: .
j_gene: TRBJ1-2
v_gene: TRBV5-1

CDR3nt: TGTGCCAGCAGCTTGGGAATGGGGAGGGAAGAGACCCAGTACTTC
CDR3aa: CASSLGMGREETQYF
d_gene: TRBD2
abundance: .
j_gene: TRBJ2-5
v_gene: TRBV7-8

CDR3nt: TGCAGTGCCCCCGGGGGTAGCGGGGGGAGTGATACGCAGTATTTT
CDR3aa: CSAPGGSGGSDTQYF
d_gene: TRBD2
abundance: few
j_gene: TRBJ2-3
v_gene: TRBV20-1

CDR3nt: TGTGCCATCAGTGAGTATCGGACAGGGGCGGATGAGCAGTTCTTC
CDR3aa: CAISEYRTGADEQFF
d_gene: TRBD1
abundance: few
j_gene: TRBJ2-1
v_gene: TRBV10-3

CDR3nt: TGTGCCATCAGTGACACAGGGACCGGGGCCAACGTCCTGACTTTC
CDR3aa: CAISDTGTGANVLTF
d_gene: .
abundance: .
j_gene: TRBJ2-6
v_gene: TRBV10-3

CDR3nt: TGTGCCAGCAGTTTAGGGGCGGTGGAGCCCCAGCATTTT
CDR3aa: CASSLGAVEPQHF
d_gene: .
abundance: many
j_gene: TRBJ1-5
v_gene: TRBV12-3/TRBV12-4

CDR3nt: TGTGCCAGCAGTTTATCTAGGATCGGACAGTCTGAAGCTTTCTTT
CDR3aa: CASSLSRIGQSEAFF
d_gene: .
abundance: .
j_gene: TRBJ1-1
v_gene: TRBV28

CDR3nt: TGTGCCACCAGCAGAGACGACAGAAATAATTCACCCCTCCACTTT
CDR3aa: CATSRDDRNNSPLHF
d_gene: .
abundance: .
j_gene: TRBJ1-6
v_gene: TRBV15

CDR3nt: TGTGCCAGCAGTTTCCCAGGGGAGGAGAATGGCTACACCTTC
CDR3aa: CASSFPGEENGYTF
d_gene: .
abundance: few
j_gene: TRBJ1-2
v_gene: TRBV12-3/TRBV12-4

CDR3nt: TGTGCCAGCAGTTCACCTCTGGTCTCCAAAAACATTCAGTACTTC
CDR3aa: CASSSPLVSKNIQYF
d_gene: .
abundance: .
j_gene: TRBJ2-4
v_gene: TRBV28

CDR3nt: TGTGCCAGCAGCCGCGGGAGGGTAGCCTACGAGCAGTACTTC
CDR3aa: CASSRGRVAYEQYF
d_gene: TRBD2
abundance: .
j_gene: TRBJ2-7
v_gene: TRBV3-1

CDR3nt: TGTGCCAGCAGCTCGGCAGACTACGAGCAGTACTTC
CDR3aa: CASSSADYEQYF
d_gene: .
abundance: few
j_gene: TRBJ2-7
v_gene: TRBV7-2

CDR3nt: TGTGCCATCAGTGAGTCGACTTGGGATAACTATGGCTACACCTTC
CDR3aa: CAISESTWDNYGYTF
d_gene: .
abundance: .
j_gene: TRBJ1-2
v_gene: TRBV10-3

CDR3nt: TGCGCCAGCAGCCAAGAAGGTTACCGGGACAGGGAGGTCGATGAGCAGTTCTTC
CDR3aa: CASSQEGYRDREVDEQFF
d_gene: TRBD1
abundance: .
j_gene: TRBJ2-1
v_gene: TRBV4-3

CDR3nt: TGCGCCAGCAGCTTGTCGGTGACGGGCGGAGACACCGGGGAGCTGTTTTTT
CDR3aa: CASSLSVTGGDTGELFF
d_gene: .
abundance: many
j_gene: TRBJ2-2
v_gene: TRBV5-1

CDR3nt: TGCAGTGCTAGTCCCAGACTAGCGGCTAAAGATACGCAGTATTTT
CDR3aa: CSASPRLAAKDTQYF
d_gene: TRBD2
abundance: many
j_gene: TRBJ2-3
v_gene: TRBV20-1

CDR3nt: TGTGCCATCAGCATAGCGTCTAGCACAGATACGCAGTATTTT
CDR3aa: CAISIASSTDTQYF
d_gene: .
abundance: .
j_gene: TRBJ2-3
v_gene: TRBV10-3

CDR3nt: TGCGCCAGCAGCGAGGGGGACGGCAACTACGAGCAGTACTTC
CDR3aa: CASSEGDGNYEQYF
d_gene: .
abundance: .
j_gene: TRBJ2-7
v_gene: TRBV5-1

CDR3nt: TGTGCCAGCAGCCCTACGGGACAAGAGACCCAGTACTTC
CDR3aa: CASSPTGQETQYF
d_gene: .
abundance: few
j_gene: TRBJ2-5
v_gene: TRBV11-2

CDR3nt: TGTGCCATCAGTGAGTCGGGACAACACTATGGCTACACCTTC
CDR3aa: CAISESGQHYGYTF
d_gene: .
abundance: .
j_gene: TRBJ1-2
v_gene: TRBV10-3

CDR3nt: TGTGCCACCAGCAGTAGGGCAACTGAAAGCGCTGAAGCTTTCTTT
CDR3aa: CATSSRATESAEAFF
d_gene: .
abundance: few
j_gene: TRBJ1-1
v_gene: TRBV15

CDR3nt: TGCGCCAGCAGCTCCGAATTGACAGGGGACTTTGGCTACACCTTC
CDR3aa: CASSSELTGDFGYTF
d_gene: TRBD1
abundance: once
j_gene: TRBJ1-2
v_gene: TRBV5-1

CDR3nt: TGCGCCAGCAGCTCGCGGACAGCTTTGAACACTGAAGCTTTCTTT
CDR3aa: CASSSRTALNTEAFF
d_gene: .
abundance: few
j_gene: TRBJ1-1
v_gene: TRBV5-1

CDR3nt: TGTGCCAGCAGTTACAGAAGCGGTTCGGGAAATGAGCAGTTCTTC
CDR3aa: CASSYRSGSGNEQFF
d_gene: .
abundance: .
j_gene: TRBJ2-1
v_gene: TRBV6-2/TRBV6-3

CDR3nt: TGTGCCAGCCGCTCTAGCGGTCGGGATACGCAGTATTTT
CDR3aa: CASRSSGRDTQYF
d_gene: TRBD2
abundance: .
j_gene: TRBJ2-3
v_gene: TRBV12-3/TRBV12-4

CDR3nt: TGTGCCAGCAGCGCCCTCGGACTCCGCACAGATACGCAGTATTTT
CDR3aa: CASSALGLRTDTQYF
d_gene: .
abundance: few
j_gene: TRBJ2-3
v_gene: TRBV7-2

CDR3nt: TGTGCCAGCAGTGGGACGGGAAGCTCCTACGAGCAGTACTTC
CDR3aa: CASSGTGSSYEQYF
d_gene: .
abundance: many
j_gene: TRBJ2-7
v_gene: TRBV28

CDR3nt: TGTGCCAGCTCACCACGGGTAGCGGGAGTGTCTGAGCAGTTCTTC
CDR3aa: CASSPRVAGVSEQFF
d_gene: TRBD2
abundance: few
j_gene: TRBJ2-1
v_gene: TRBV18

CDR3nt: TGCAGCGTTCTGGCTAGCGGGAGAAAGGGAAGGACAGATACGCAGTATTTT
CDR3aa: CSVLASGRKGRTDTQYF
d_gene: TRBD2
abundance: many
j_gene: TRBJ2-3
v_gene: TRBV29-1

CDR3nt: TGTGCCAGCAGTTTAACCGACAGGAACACTGAAGCTTTCTTT
CDR3aa: CASSLTDRNTEAFF
d_gene: .
abundance: many
j_gene: TRBJ1-1
v_gene: TRBV12-3/TRBV12-4

CDR3nt: TGCAGCAAATGGACTAGCGGGATCCAAGAGACCCAGTACTTC
CDR3aa: CSKWTSGIQETQYF
d_gene: TRBD2
abundance: few
j_gene: TRBJ2-5
v_gene: TRBV29-1

CDR3nt: TGCGCCAGCAGCTTCCAGGGGGACGCGAACACCGGGGAGCTGTTTTTT
CDR3aa: CASSFQGDANTGELFF
d_gene: TRBD1
abundance: few
j_gene: TRBJ2-2
v_gene: TRBV5-1

CDR3nt: TGTGCCAGCAGCGGGGCACGGCGGTTTGACGAGCAGTACTTC
CDR3aa: CASSGARRFDEQYF
d_gene: .
abundance: few
j_gene: TRBJ2-7
v_gene: TRBV28

CDR3nt: TGCAGCGCTTGTTTCCAGCCGGGCGAGACCCAGTACTTC
CDR3aa: CSACFQPGETQYF
d_gene: .
abundance: few
j_gene: TRBJ2-5
v_gene: TRBV29-1

CDR3nt: TGTGCCAGCAGTCAACAGGGTTATAGCAATCAGCCCCAGCATTTT
CDR3aa: CASSQQGYSNQPQHF
d_gene: .
abundance: few
j_gene: TRBJ1-5
v_gene: TRBV2

CDR3nt: TGTGCCAGCAGCCGCCGGGGGGACTACGGAGCGGGGTTTTACAATGAGCAGTTCTTC
CDR3aa: CASSRRGDYGAGFYNEQFF
d_gene: TRBD2
abundance: .
j_gene: TRBJ2-1
v_gene: TRBV11-1

CDR3nt: TGTGCCAGCTCACCAGGGACAGACAATGAGCAGTTCTTC
CDR3aa: CASSPGTDNEQFF
d_gene: TRBD1
abundance: few
j_gene: TRBJ2-1
v_gene: TRBV18

CDR3nt: TGTGCCAGTCGGAGCGGGGGGGCCTCCTACGAGCAGTACTTC
CDR3aa: CASRSGGASYEQYF
d_gene: TRBD2
abundance: .
j_gene: TRBJ2-7
v_gene: TRBV7-9

CDR3nt: TGCAGTGCTAGGGCCCCTTTGTGGGAGACCCAGTACTTC
CDR3aa: CSARAPLWETQYF
d_gene: .
abundance: .
j_gene: TRBJ2-5
v_gene: TRBV20-1